These 8 T cell receptor beta chains share one sample of origin, sequenced in a study of cytomegalovirus exposure and HLA in healthy donors. The study ran its PCR with 60 Vbeta and 13 Jbeta primers. Profiling relied on immunoSEQ multiplex PCR, and the TCRdb table lists in-frame clones only, not all of them. The sample comprises about 86,000 clones, about 79% of which are singletons, and 6% rests with the top ten. Sequenced input: PBMCs. The receptors derive from a female donor in good health and CMV-seronegative.

V and J are TRBV18 and TRBJ1-2; 8 bases map to TRBD1. V lost 8 bases and J lost 6; bases outside the gene matches: 8. The length of the CDR3 is 13 residues. The V gene's germline CDR1 is KGHSH and CDR2 LQKENI. In DNA, the CDR3 is TGTGCCAGCAGACAACAGGGGGTTGATGGCTACACCTTC. As protein: CASRQQGVDGYTF.

The chain recombines TRBV28 with TRBJ2-7, with a tentative D call TRBD1 (5 bases). V was clipped by 8 bases and J by 1 base, with 9 bases between them. The CDR3 is 12 residues long. Per the germline V gene, CDR1 is MDHEN and CDR2 is SYDVKM. The CDR3 sequence: CASLRVSYEQYF. The CDR3 DNA follows: TGTGCCAGCCTCAGGGTGTCCTACGAGCAGTACTTC. The full variable domain, completed using reference TRBV28 and TRBJ2-7, is DVKVTQSSRYLVKRTGEKVFLECVQDMDHENMFWYRQDPGLGLRLIYFSYDVKMKEKGDIPEGYSVSREKKERFSLILESASTNQTSMYLCASLRVSYEQYFGPGTRLTVT.

V usage is TRBV6-5 and J usage is TRBJ2-5; TRBD1 aligns across 8 bases. The germline V gene has CDR1 MNHEY and CDR2 SVGAGI. V gave up 8 bases and J gave up 5 bases; unmatched junction bases: 13. The CDR3 is 15 residues long. DNA for the CDR3: TGTGCCAGCGGTCTTACCAGGGGGCTGGGGGAGACCCAGTACTTC. Protein product: CASGLTRGLGETQYF.

The CDR3, as DNA: TGTGCCAGCAGTGCTCTAGCGGGAGCCCTCAATGAGCAGTTCTTC. Translation gives CASSALAGALNEQFF. The chain is built from TRBV25-1 and TRBJ2-1; 10 nucleotides align to TRBD2. V shed 4 bases, J shed 6 bases, and the junction held 6 bases outside the gene matches. The germline V gene has CDR1 MGHDK and CDR2 SYGVNS. The CDR3 sequence is 15 residues long.

V usage is TRBV9 and J usage is TRBJ2-1; maybe TRBD2 (5 bases). V dropped 3 bases and J dropped 6 bases, with 19 bases sitting between them. The CDR3 has 16 residues. From germline, CDR1 is SGDLS and CDR2 YYNGEE. The CDR3 DNA reads TGTGCCAGCAGCGCCTCCACCGGGAACTTAGCCAATGAGCAGTTCTTC. Protein product: CASSASTGNLANEQFF.

This chain uses TRBV2 with TRBJ2-1; 9 positions match TRBD2. The V segment lost 6 bases and the J segment 0 bases; nucleotides outside the gene matches: 3. In germline, CDR1 is SNHLY, CDR2 FYNNEI. The CDR3 is 15 residues long. CDR3 residues: CASSRSGSSYNEQFF. CDR3 nucleotides: TGTGCCAGCAGCCGTAGCGGGAGCTCCTACAATGAGCAGTTCTTC.

The chain employs TRBV6-1 and TRBJ2-5; D uncertain. The CDR3 sequence is 16 residues long. The V end was cut by 2 bases, the J end by 6 bases, with 19 bases between. Per the germline V gene, CDR1 is MNHNS and CDR2 is SASEGT. In DNA form, the CDR3 reads TGTGCCAGCAGTGAACTGATAGTGTTGTTGAGAAAGACCCAGTACTTC. Translated: CASSELIVLLRKTQYF.

V and J are TRBV5-1 and TRBJ1-1; D uncertain. From germline, CDR1 is SGHRS and CDR2 YFSETQ. The CDR3 consists of 13 residues. V was pared by 0 bases and J by 1 base, with 4 bases between. CDR3 sequence (DNA): TGCGCCAGCAGCTTGGTAGCGAACACTGAAGCTTTCTTT. This encodes CASSLVANTEAFF.